This T cell receptor (beta chain) derives from a study of cytomegalovirus exposure and HLA in healthy donors. PCR primers comprised 60 Vbeta and 13 Jbeta primers. Data came from immunoSEQ multiplex PCR; TCRdb stores just in-frame clones and leaves some out. This table holds 150,000 to 200,000 clones, roughly 70% found once. Overall study results and limits: Some highly shared sequence variants likely arose as a pipeline artifact. Donor immune exposure was known only as CMV serostatus. Most CMV-associated TCR beta chains were later found to appear HLA-restricted.

The CDR3 length is 16 residues. V was cut by 0 bases and J by 12 bases, with 22 bases left in between. Per the germline V gene, CDR1 is SGHDT and CDR2 is YYEEEE. With regard to this clone: The target antigen is unknown.

The V call is TRBV5-6, the J call TRBJ2-1, with D perhaps matching TRBD1 (8 bases). The TCR comes from a girl aged 10 to 17 in good health and CMV-seronegative. Material: PBMCs. The CDR3 region is CASSLAGMLGGTGQFF. CDR3 bases: TGTGCCAGCAGCTTGGCGGGGATGTTGGGAGGGACAGGGCAGTTCTTC. The whole variable domain, remainder taken from reference TRBV5-6 and TRBJ2-1, is DAGVTQSPTHLIKTRGQQVTLRCSPKSGHDTVSWYQQALGQGPQFIFQYYEEEERQRGNFPDRFSGHQFPNYSSELNVNALLLGDSALYLCASSLAGMLGGTGQFFGPGTRLTVL.